What follows are 12 T cell receptor beta chains derived from one specimen sequenced in a study of spatial heterogeneity in lung cancer. TCRdb called the 5' RACE reads again in MiXCR, with one record for every CDR3 protein. The table includes about 100,000 distinct CDR3 sequences, just under 20% detected once. This sample's time point: blood at routine non-recurrence follow-up after resection. This specimen consisted of PBMCs, obtained at follow-up. These receptors all stem from a male donor with early-stage non-small cell lung cancer.

The chain uses TRBV3-1 and TRBJ2-2; the match to TRBD1 covers 7 bases. Germline CDR1 is LGHDT and CDR2 is YNNKEL (reference sequence). V was clipped by 4 bases and J by 0 bases; unmatched bases: 5. This CDR3 has 16 residues. CDR3 loop: CASSRETGSNTGELFF. The CDR3 coding sequence is TGTGCCAGCAGCCGAGAGACAGGGTCGAACACCGGGGAGCTGTTTTTT.

This clonotype has a count of ten or more. The chain recombines TRBV7-9 with TRBJ2-2; D remains unclear. The CDR3 loop spans 15 amino acids. Trimming took 5 bases from V and 0 from J, leaving 10 bases between them. Germline CDR1 is SEHNR and CDR2 is FQNEAQ (reference sequence). The CDR3 is CASSGDGTNTGELFF. CDR3 in DNA: TGTGCCAGCAGCGGTGACGGAACGAACACCGGGGAGCTGTTTTTT.

The chain is built from TRBV5-1 and TRBJ2-3; weak D call: TRBD2 (6 bases). The CDR3 has 16 amino acids. CDR1 SGHRS and CDR2 YFSETQ come from the germline V gene. Trimming stripped 2 bases from V and 5 bases from J, with 18 bases between. The CDR3, as DNA: TGCGCCAGCAGCTTATCGGAGGGACGGCCCGAAGATACGCAGTATTTT. Encoded protein: CASSLSEGRPEDTQYF.

This clonotype was seen ten or more times. The chain recombines TRBV9 with TRBJ1-2; TRBD1 agrees at 8 bases. CDR3 length equals 17 residues. In germline, CDR1 is SGDLS, CDR2 YYNGEE. V was pared by 4 bases and J by 3 bases, with 14 bases of the junction left unmatched. This CDR3 is CASSLRQGPTYDYGYTF. CDR3 coding DNA: TGTGCCAGCAGCCTAAGACAGGGGCCTACCTATGACTATGGCTACACCTTC.

This clonotype was seen more than once but under ten times. The CDR3 region is CSLRDRDSYYNEQFF. The CDR3 bases are TGCAGCCTAAGAGACCGGGACTCCTACTACAATGAGCAGTTCTTC. The V call is TRBV29-1, the J call TRBJ2-1, with a possible D match to TRBD2 (6 bases). The CDR3 is made up of 15 amino acids. Germline loops: CDR1 SQVTM, CDR2 ANQGSEA. V gave up 8 bases and J gave up 3 bases, with 20 bases separating them.

This clonotype was counted between two and nine times. The V gene is TRBV6-5, the J gene TRBJ2-5, with 7 bases that match TRBD2. CDR3 length: 15 residues. The germline gives CDR1 MNHEY, CDR2 SVGAGI. The ends lost 0 bases at V and 4 bases at J; junction bases unmatched: 5. CDR3 DNA: TGTGCCAGCAGTTACTCTCCGGGGGGTGGAGAGACCCAGTACTTC. Translating gives CASSYSPGGGETQYF.

This rearrangement joins TRBV4-2 to TRBJ2-7, with 7 positions matching TRBD2. Germline V CDR1 and CDR2: LGHNA, YNFKEQ. The CDR3 covers 15 residues. The ends lost 1 base at V and 0 bases at J; junction bases unmatched: 3. The chain's CDR3 is CASSQGSGNSYEQYF. The CDR3 coding sequence is TGTGCCAGCAGCCAAGGGAGCGGGAACTCCTACGAGCAGTACTTC.

This clonotype turned up a few times. The V call is TRBV2, the J call TRBJ2-5; no definite D call. V gave up 8 bases and J gave up 2 bases, with 12 bases separating them. This CDR3 region has 13 residues. CDR1 SNHLY and CDR2 FYNNEI come from the germline V gene. The CDR3 DNA reads TGTGCCAGCGTAAGGGATACTCAAGAGACCCAGTACTTC. Amino acids: CASVRDTQETQYF. Drawing the rest from reference TRBV2 and TRBJ2-5, the complete variable domain is EPEVTQTPSHQVTQMGQEVILRCVPISNHLYFYWYRQILGQKVEFLVSFYNNEISEKSEIFDDQFSVERPDGSNFTLKIRSTKLEDSAMYFCASVRDTQETQYFGPGTRLLVL.

V and J are TRBV2 and TRBJ1-4; 10 bases align to TRBD1. The CDR3 has 15 amino acids. Germline V gives CDR1 SNHLY, CDR2 FYNNEI. J lost 5 bases, V lost 3 bases, and 3 bases had no gene match. CDR3 in amino acids: CASSDMTGGNEKLFF. CDR3 nucleotide sequence: TGTGCCAGCAGTGACATGACAGGGGGCAATGAAAAACTGTTTTTT.

DNA for the CDR3: TGTGCCAGCAGGCTGGGGGGACTAACCAGCTCCTACGAGCAGTACTTC. As protein: CASRLGGLTSSYEQYF. This chain uses TRBV12-3 or TRBV12-4 with TRBJ2-7; TRBD2 aligns across 7 bases. V was clipped by 6 bases and J by 0 bases; unmatched bases: 11. The CDR3 spans 16 residues.

The genes are TRBV6-5 and TRBJ2-5; perhaps TRBD1 as D (6 bases). CDR1 and CDR2 (germline): MNHEY, SVGAGI. Deletions cut 3 bases from V and 1 base from J, with 12 bases between. The CDR3 sequence is 15 residues long. Here the CDR3 DNA reads TGTGCCAGCAGTTATACAGGGAAAGTCCAAGAGACCCAGTACTTC. Amino acids: CASSYTGKVQETQYF.

The V gene is TRBV5-1, the J gene TRBJ2-1, with D maybe TRBD2 (5 bases). The CDR3 runs 13 residues. V was pared by 3 bases and J by 5 bases, with 9 bases between. Germline V lookup: CDR1 SGHRS, CDR2 YFSETQ. The CDR3 nucleotides read TGCGCCAGCAGCTCTGGACTTGACAATGAGCAGTTCTTC. The encoded protein is CASSSGLDNEQFF. Complete variable domain (other parts from reference TRBV5-1 and TRBJ2-1): KAGVTQTPRYLIKTRGQQVTLSCSPISGHRSVSWYQQTPGQGLQFLFEYFSETQRNKGNFPGRFSGRQFSNSRSEMNVSTLELGDSALYLCASSSGLDNEQFFGPGTRLTVL.